This entry describes one TCR beta chain. No antigen is known for it. Trimming shortened V by 5 bases and J by 5 bases, and 10 bases separated the two germline ends. The CDR3 length is 14 residues. CDR1 is MNHNY and CDR2 is SVGAGI in the germline V gene (reference sequence). The data were taken from a study of Graves' ophthalmopathy and Graves' hyperthyroidism. Whole-study context: Stable hyperthyroidism was defined by absence of ophthalmopathy within 18 months of follow-up.

TCR beta CDR3 regions were amplified from RNA transcripts. The first round was an RT-PCR with HTBI primers, and the second round was a multiplex PCR. TCRdb reprocessed the multiplex PCR reads via MiXCR and lists one record per CDR3 protein. The profile shows a few hundred thousand distinct CDR3 sequences, about 40% of them singletons. Among the hyperthyroidism patients, all were newly diagnosed, aged 18 to 65, with under 2 months' duration. The diagnosis was founded upon clinical symptoms, serum thyroxine, TRAb, thyroid ultrasound and orbital computed tomography. Findings and limits, study-wide: Blood shared most expanded thyroid clonotypes above 0.001 frequency.

The chain is built from TRBV6-6 and TRBJ1-6; D call uncertain. This clonotype was obtained from an adult man with Graves' hyperthyroidism. Sequenced material: peripheral blood or thyroid tissue (not recorded which). CDR3 bases: TGTGCCAGCAGTGAAGCCCTTGATAATTCACCCCTCCACTTT. Amino acid sequence: CASSEALDNSPLHF.